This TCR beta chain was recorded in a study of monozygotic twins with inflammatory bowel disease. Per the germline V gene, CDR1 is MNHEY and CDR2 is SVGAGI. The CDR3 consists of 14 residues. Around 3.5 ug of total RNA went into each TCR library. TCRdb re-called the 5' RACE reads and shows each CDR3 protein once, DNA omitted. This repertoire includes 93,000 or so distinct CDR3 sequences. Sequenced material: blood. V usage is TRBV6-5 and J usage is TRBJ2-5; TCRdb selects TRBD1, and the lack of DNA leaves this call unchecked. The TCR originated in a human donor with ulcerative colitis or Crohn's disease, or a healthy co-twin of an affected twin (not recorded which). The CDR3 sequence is CASSYDRARETQYF.